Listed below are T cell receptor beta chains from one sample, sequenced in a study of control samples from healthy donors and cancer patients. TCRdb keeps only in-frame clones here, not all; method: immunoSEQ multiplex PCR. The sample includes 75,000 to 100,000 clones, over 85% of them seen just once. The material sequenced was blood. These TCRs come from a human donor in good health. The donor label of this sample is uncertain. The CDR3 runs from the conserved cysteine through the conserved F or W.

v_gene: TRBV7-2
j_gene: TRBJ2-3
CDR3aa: CASSLVGGTDTQYF

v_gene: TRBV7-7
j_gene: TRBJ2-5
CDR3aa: CASSIPGQGIETQYF

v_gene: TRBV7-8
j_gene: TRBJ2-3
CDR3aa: CASSLPSHSQDTQYF

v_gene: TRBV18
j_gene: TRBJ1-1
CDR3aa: CASSPPRTEPTIEAFF

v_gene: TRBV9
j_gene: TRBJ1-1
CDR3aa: CASSVGPTNTEAFF

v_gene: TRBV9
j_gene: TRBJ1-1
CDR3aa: CASSPRQGVFANTEAFF

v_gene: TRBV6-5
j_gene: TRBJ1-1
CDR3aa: CAAGVNTEAFF

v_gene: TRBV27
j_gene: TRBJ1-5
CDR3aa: CASSPRTGASLEPQHF

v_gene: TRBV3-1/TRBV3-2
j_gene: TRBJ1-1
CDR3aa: CASNPHSEAFF

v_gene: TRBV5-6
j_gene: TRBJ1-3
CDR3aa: CASSLATGTGSGNTIYF

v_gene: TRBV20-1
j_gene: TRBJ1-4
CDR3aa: CSAGEKLFF

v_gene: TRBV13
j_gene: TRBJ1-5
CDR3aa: CASSLARAQPQHF

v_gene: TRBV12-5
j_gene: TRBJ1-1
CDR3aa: CASDDRSGTEAFF

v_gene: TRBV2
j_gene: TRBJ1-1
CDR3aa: CASSGDRGRNTEAFF

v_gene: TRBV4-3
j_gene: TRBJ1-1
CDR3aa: CASSRQDRDTEAFF

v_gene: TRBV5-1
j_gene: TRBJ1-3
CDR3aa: CASSLGPQGAGNTIYF

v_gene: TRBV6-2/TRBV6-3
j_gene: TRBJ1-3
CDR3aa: CASSGSSAPVGNTIYF

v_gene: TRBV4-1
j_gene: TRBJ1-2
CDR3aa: CASSQQGGQIINYGYTF

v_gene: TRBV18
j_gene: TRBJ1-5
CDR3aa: CASSGDRGNQPQHF

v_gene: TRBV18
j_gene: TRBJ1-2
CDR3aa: CASSPLGQDYGYTF

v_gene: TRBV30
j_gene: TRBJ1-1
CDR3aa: CAWSRQGDAFF

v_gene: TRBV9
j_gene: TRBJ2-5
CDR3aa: CASARRPTQETQYF

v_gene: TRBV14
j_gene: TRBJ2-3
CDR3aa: CASSRNRALDTQYF

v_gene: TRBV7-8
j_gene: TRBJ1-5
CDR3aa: CASSLRERQPQHF

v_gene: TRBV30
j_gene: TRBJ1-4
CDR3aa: CAWSVVQGGEKLFF

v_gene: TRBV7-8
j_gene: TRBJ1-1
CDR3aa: CASSLGGSTTEAFF

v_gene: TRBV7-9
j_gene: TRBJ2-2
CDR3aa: CASSTPTSGGADTGELFF

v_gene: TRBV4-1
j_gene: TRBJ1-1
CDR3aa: CASSQGDRVAFF

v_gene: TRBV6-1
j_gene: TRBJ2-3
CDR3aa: CASSEGAEWGHTQYF

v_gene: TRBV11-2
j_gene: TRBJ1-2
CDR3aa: CASSPGRGYYGYTF

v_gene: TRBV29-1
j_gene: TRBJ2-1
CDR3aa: CSVVNSYNEQFF

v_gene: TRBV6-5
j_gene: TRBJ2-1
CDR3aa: CASSYRGLDEQFF

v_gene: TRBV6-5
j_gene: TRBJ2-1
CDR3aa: CASDRGLYNEQFF

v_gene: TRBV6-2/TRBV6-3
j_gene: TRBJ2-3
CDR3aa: CASSPRVGRRLTDTQYF

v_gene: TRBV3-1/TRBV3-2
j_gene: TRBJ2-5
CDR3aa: CASSQTGGRGETQYF

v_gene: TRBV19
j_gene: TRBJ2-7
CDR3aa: CASSRGTDYEQYF

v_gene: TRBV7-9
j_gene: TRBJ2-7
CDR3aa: CASSFYRVGAGPRDYEQYF

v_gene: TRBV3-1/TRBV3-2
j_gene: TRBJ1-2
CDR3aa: CASSQVPERGGYTF

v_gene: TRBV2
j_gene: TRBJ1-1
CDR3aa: CASEAPLAGVLAFF

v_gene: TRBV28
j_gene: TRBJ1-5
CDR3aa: CASSPLTNSNQPQHF